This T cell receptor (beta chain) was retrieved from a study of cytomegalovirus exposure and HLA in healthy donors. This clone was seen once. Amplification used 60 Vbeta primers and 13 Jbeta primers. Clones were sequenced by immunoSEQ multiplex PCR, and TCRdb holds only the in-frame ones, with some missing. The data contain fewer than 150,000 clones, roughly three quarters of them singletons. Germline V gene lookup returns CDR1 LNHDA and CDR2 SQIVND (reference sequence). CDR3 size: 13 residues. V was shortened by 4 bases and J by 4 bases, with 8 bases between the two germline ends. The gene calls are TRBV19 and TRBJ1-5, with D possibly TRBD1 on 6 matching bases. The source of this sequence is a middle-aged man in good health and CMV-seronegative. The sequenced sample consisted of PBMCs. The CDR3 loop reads CASSTGQNQPQHF. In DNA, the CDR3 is TGTGCCAGTAGTACTGGACAGAATCAGCCCCAGCATTTT.